This entry lists 8 T cell receptor beta chains sequenced from one sample in a study of shared clonotypes between healthy human individuals. TCRdb's copy holds only in-frame clones and misses some; the assay was immunoSEQ multiplex PCR. The sample carries more than 2,000,000 clones, 85% to 95% recorded once. Material: naive CD4+ T cells sorted from blood. Subset described: CD45RA+ positively selected. The source of these receptors is a man aged 18 to 29 in good health.

This clone appeared once. The rearrangement uses TRBV19 and TRBJ2-5; 7 bases are shared with TRBD2. V gave up 3 bases and J gave up 4 bases; unmatched junction bases: 5. The V gene's germline CDR1 is LNHDA and CDR2 SQIVND (reference sequence). CDR3 length equals 14 residues. Written as DNA, the CDR3 is TGTGCCAGTAGTATGGGAGGGCTGGTAGAGACCCAGTACTTC. It codes for CASSMGGLVETQYF.

On this clone itself: The same CDR3 is also encoded by other DNA sequences in this sample. The J gene is TRBJ2-5, the V gene TRBV6-6; no firm D call. This CDR3 comprises 12 residues. Trimming removed 0 bases at V and 5 bases at J, with 4 bases between. Germline values: CDR1 MNHNY, CDR2 SVGAGI (reference sequence). DNA for the CDR3: TGTGCCAGCAGTTACTCGAAGGAGACCCAGTACTTC. This codes for CASSYSKETQYF.

V is TRBV6-6 and J is TRBJ2-5; 11 bases line up with TRBD2. The V gene's germline CDR1 is MNHNY and CDR2 SVGAGI (reference sequence). The ends lost 6 bases at V and 1 base at J; junction bases unmatched: 4. The length of the CDR3 is 15 residues. Here the CDR3 DNA reads TGTGCCAGCAGGACGGGACTAGCGGCCCAAGAGACCCAGTACTTC. Its translation: CASRTGLAAQETQYF.

The chain is built from TRBV4-1 and TRBJ1-1; no clear D. V lost 0 bases and J 6 bases, leaving 11 bases between the germline ends. This CDR3 has 14 residues. Germline V gives CDR1 MGHRA, CDR2 YSYEKL. CDR3 in amino acids: CASSQDLSPPEAFF. The CDR3 DNA sequence: TGCGCCAGCAGCCAAGATCTATCCCCACCTGAAGCTTTCTTT.

The chain couples TRBV2 to TRBJ2-5; D not resolved. This CDR3 comprises 12 residues. The V end was cut by 4 bases, the J end by 0 bases, with 3 bases between. Germline V gene sequence: CDR1 SNHLY, CDR2 FYNNEI. The CDR3 region is CASSAHQETQYF. DNA of the CDR3: TGTGCCAGCAGTGCGCACCAAGAGACCCAGTACTTC. Full variable domain (remainder filled in from reference TRBV2 and TRBJ2-5): EPEVTQTPSHQVTQMGQEVILRCVPISNHLYFYWYRQILGQKVEFLVSFYNNEISEKSEIFDDQFSVERPDGSNFTLKIRSTKLEDSAMYFCASSAHQETQYFGPGTRLLVL.

Turning to this clone: Other DNA sequences in the same sample also yield this CDR3. The chain links TRBV6-1 to TRBJ2-2, with TRBD1 matching over 9 bases. The CDR3 is made up of 14 amino acids. J lost 3 bases, V lost 6 bases, and 2 bases had no gene match. Germline CDR1 reads MNHNS; CDR2 reads SASEGT. CDR3 region: CASRGTGYTGELFF. CDR3 nucleotides: TGTGCCAGCAGGGGGACAGGGTACACCGGGGAGCTGTTTTTT.

The chain uses TRBV11-2 and TRBJ2-7; tentative D call: TRBD1 (5 bases). The V end was cut by 3 bases, the J end by 2 bases, with 17 bases between. CDR3 length: 16 residues. The germline CDR1 and CDR2 sequences are SGHAT and FQNNGV. The CDR3 sequence is CASSLDDLGQAYEQYF. DNA of the CDR3: TGTGCCAGCAGCTTGGACGATCTTGGACAAGCCTACGAGCAGTACTTC.

The CDR3 DNA reads TGTGCCTATAGTTACACCTCCACTGAAGCTTTCTTT. As protein: CAYSYTSTEAFF. This chain uses TRBV30 with TRBJ1-1; D gene unclear. Germline assignment: CDR1 GTSNPN and CDR2 SVGIG (reference sequence). V was pared by 7 bases and J by 4 bases, with 13 bases between. This CDR3 region has 12 residues.